The 5 T cell receptor beta chains in this list originate from one sample, sequenced in a study of T cell responses to AZD1222 COVID-19 vaccine. Libraries were prepared by immunoSEQ multiplex PCR; TCRdb keeps only in-frame clonotypes and omits some of them. The sample includes under 110,000 clones, roughly 87% of them seen just once. Sequenced here: peripheral blood, sampled on day 0 of AZD1222 vaccination. These receptor sequences come from an adult in good health.

The chain has TRBV10-2 and TRBJ2-7, with D perhaps TRBD2 (5 bases). This CDR3 is built from 14 residues. Germline V gene data show CDR1 as WSHSY and CDR2 as SAAADI. Trimming took 0 bases from V and 3 from J, leaving 9 bases between them. The CDR3: CASSESGGSYEQYF. CDR3 bases: TGCGCCAGCAGTGAGTCAGGTGGGAGCTACGAGCAGTACTTC.

This clone was seen only a few times. The chain carries TRBV10-2 and TRBJ1-2, with D possibly being TRBD1 (6 bases). The germline V gene encodes CDR1 WSHSY and CDR2 SAAADI. This CDR3 is 13 amino acids long. Trimming took 6 bases from V and 8 from J, leaving 16 bases between them. The CDR3 loop is CASREGGPEGYTF. The CDR3 DNA reads as TGCGCCAGCAGGGAGGGGGGGCCTGAGGGCTACACCTTC.

The CDR3 loop is CASSLLLAGGRFF. CDR3 coding DNA: TGTGCCAGCAGCCTACTCCTAGCGGGAGGGCGGTTCTTC. The chain uses TRBV5-8 and TRBJ2-1; 12 nucleotides align to TRBD2. From germline, CDR1 is SGHTS and CDR2 YDEGEE. This CDR3 spans 13 amino acids. V lost 4 bases and J lost 15; bases outside the gene matches: 8.

This clone was counted a few times. This rearrangement joins TRBV10-1 to TRBJ2-6; D call uncertain. The CDR3 runs 15 residues. V shed 5 bases and J shed 2 bases, with 10 bases lying between them. CDR1 is WNHNN, CDR2 SYGVQD, per germline (reference sequence). The DNA of the CDR3 is TGCGCCAGCAGTAGAGAAAGGACTGGGGCCAACGTCCTGACTTTC. As protein: CASSRERTGANVLTF.

The V and J genes are TRBV5-5 and TRBJ1-3; maybe TRBD1 (5 bases). Germline V lookup: CDR1 SGHKS, CDR2 YYEKEE (reference sequence). The V end was cut by 0 bases, the J end by 0 bases, with 7 bases between. The CDR3 runs to 15 residues. The CDR3 DNA reads TGTGCCAGCAGCTTGGCAGGGTTCTCTGGAAACACCATATATTTT. As protein: CASSLAGFSGNTIYF.